This T cell receptor (beta chain) appears in the sequencing data of a study of T cell responses to AZD1222 COVID-19 vaccine. This clone was recorded only once. Method: immunoSEQ multiplex PCR; TCRdb's copy keeps in-frame clones and lacks some. The data show 100,000 to 150,000 clones, about 86% seen once. V gave up 5 bases and J gave up 6 bases; unmatched junction bases: 8. Germline-derived CDR1 and CDR2 are MNHEY and SVGAGI. The CDR3 is 14 amino acids. The V gene is TRBV6-5, the J gene TRBJ2-3; 7 nucleotides line up with TRBD1. The sample consisted of peripheral blood, taken on day 0 of AZD1222 vaccination. The receptor was isolated from an adult in good health. CDR3 sequence: CASSRQGEMDTQYF. The CDR3 nucleotides read TGTGCCAGCAGTCGGCAGGGGGAAATGGATACGCAGTATTTT.